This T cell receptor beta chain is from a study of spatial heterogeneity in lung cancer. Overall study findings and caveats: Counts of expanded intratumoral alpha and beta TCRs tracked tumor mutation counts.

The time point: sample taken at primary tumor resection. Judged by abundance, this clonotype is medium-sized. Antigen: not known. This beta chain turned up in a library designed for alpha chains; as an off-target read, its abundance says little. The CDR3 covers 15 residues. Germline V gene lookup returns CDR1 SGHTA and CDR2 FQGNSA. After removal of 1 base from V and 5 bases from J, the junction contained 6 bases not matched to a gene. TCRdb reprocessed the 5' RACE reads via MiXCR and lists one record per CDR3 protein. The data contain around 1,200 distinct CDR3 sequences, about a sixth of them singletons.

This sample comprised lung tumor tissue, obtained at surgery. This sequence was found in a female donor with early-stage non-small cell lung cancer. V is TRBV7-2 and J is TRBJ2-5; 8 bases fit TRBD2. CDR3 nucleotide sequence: TGTGCCAGCAGCTTAGTGGTGACTAGCGTTGAGACCCAGTACTTC. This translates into CASSLVVTSVETQYF.